Each of the 10 T cell receptor beta chains below was sequenced from the same sample in a study of shared clonotypes between healthy human individuals. Clones were sequenced by immunoSEQ multiplex PCR, and TCRdb holds only the in-frame ones, with some missing. The table shows fewer than 2.5 million clones, with over 85% occurring only once. The material sequenced was naive CD4+ T cells from PBMCs. Subset noted: CD45RA+ positively selected. All receptors derive from a man between 18 and 29 years old in good health. Some clones in this sample may be carry-over from other donors' samples.

This clone was seen just once. Additional DNA sequences in this sample encode the identical CDR3. The chain joins TRBV9 to TRBJ2-6; D is undetermined. The CDR3 loop spans 15 amino acids. The V end lost 0 bases, the J end lost 0 bases, and 4 bases lay between the germline ends. The germline V gene encodes CDR1 SGDLS and CDR2 YYNGEE. CDR3 nucleotides: TGTGCCAGCAGCGTAGTTAGCTCTGGGGCCAACGTCCTGACTTTC. It translates to CASSVVSSGANVLTF. Looking up the rest from reference TRBV9 and TRBJ2-6 gives the full variable domain: DSGVTQTPKHLITATGQRVTLRCSPRSGDLSVYWYQQSLDQGLQFLIQYYNGEERAKGNILERFSAQQFPDLHSELNLSSLELGDSALYFCASSVVSSGANVLTFGAGSRLTVL.

The gene calls are TRBV5-6 and TRBJ1-2; TRBD1 matches at 9 bases. J gave up 7 bases and V 6 bases, and 16 bases lay outside the gene matches. The CDR3 length is 16 residues. CDR1 and CDR2 from the germline V gene are SGHDT and YYEEEE. This chain's CDR3 is CASNFGPNRGLGGYTF. CDR3 DNA sequence: TGTGCCAGCAACTTCGGGCCCAACAGGGGGCTTGGTGGCTACACCTTC. The full variable domain, in which reference TRBV5-6 and TRBJ1-2 provide the parts outside the CDR3, is DAGVTQSPTHLIKTRGQQVTLRCSPKSGHDTVSWYQQALGQGPQFIFQYYEEEERQRGNFPDRFSGHQFPNYSSELNVNALLLGDSALYLCASNFGPNRGLGGYTFGSGTRLTVV.

J is TRBJ2-1 and V is TRBV27, with no clear D. This CDR3 region has 15 residues. CDR1 is MNHEY and CDR2 is SMNVEV in the germline V gene (reference sequence). The germline V and J ends were trimmed by 6 bases and 7 bases, with 19 bases remaining between them. In DNA form, the CDR3 reads TGTGCCAGCAGCCGTCTTAGCCCCCTTACGAATGAGCAGTTCTTC. It yields the protein CASSRLSPLTNEQFF.

The V gene is TRBV5-1, the J gene TRBJ2-6; D remains ambiguous. The CDR3 is made up of 16 amino acids. With 3 bases removed from V and 0 bases from J, the gap between germline ends came to 10 bases. Germline CDR1 and CDR2: SGHRS and YFSETQ. CDR3 in DNA: TGCGCCAGCAGCTGGGCCACACCCTCTGGGGCCAACGTCCTGACTTTC. Protein product: CASSWATPSGANVLTF.

This clone appeared a single time. The V call is TRBV5-1, the J call TRBJ2-2; 8 bases agree with TRBD1. The CDR3 extends over 17 amino acids. CDR1 is SGHRS and CDR2 is YFSETQ in the germline V gene. Trimming at V came to 4 bases and at J to 3 bases, leaving 11 bases not matched to a gene. CDR3 amino acids: CASSLYPGTGDTGELFF. The CDR3 DNA reads as TGCGCCAGCAGCCTTTATCCCGGGACAGGTGACACCGGGGAGCTGTTTTTT.

This clone was observed a handful of times. The same CDR3 can be traced to other DNA sequences in this sample. V gene TRBV6-5 combines with J gene TRBJ1-5; a possible D gene is TRBD1 (5 bases). The CDR3 sequence is 13 residues long. Germline CDR1 reads MNHEY; CDR2 reads SVGAGI. The V and J ends lost 6 bases and 4 bases respectively, with 10 bases between them. The CDR3 bases are TGTGCCAGCAGCCGGGACGGGAATCAGCCCCAGCATTTT. This codes for CASSRDGNQPQHF.

V gene TRBV28 combines with J gene TRBJ2-1, with D unclear. From germline, CDR1 is MDHEN and CDR2 SYDVKM. The CDR3 spans 14 residues. V was clipped by 4 bases and J by 0 bases, with 7 bases between them. CDR3 nucleotide sequence: TGTGCCAGCAGTTCCGGGTTCTCCTACAATGAGCAGTTCTTC. Its protein product is CASSSGFSYNEQFF.

The V call is TRBV5-4, the J call TRBJ2-7; D is perhaps TRBD1 (6 bases). Trimming left V 9 bases short and J 4 bases short, with 20 bases between. CDR3 length: 14 residues. CDR1 and CDR2 (germline): SGHNT, YYREEE (reference sequence). The CDR3 nucleotides read TGTGCCACACAACAGGGCGGCGGCCCGTACGAGCAGTACTTC. It yields the protein CATQQGGGPYEQYF.

This chain uses TRBV7-2 with TRBJ2-7; D perhaps matches TRBD2 (6 bases). V shed 1 base and J shed 6 bases, with 22 bases lying between them. The CDR3 is 17 residues long. CDR1 is SGHTA and CDR2 is FQGNSA in the germline V gene. This chain's CDR3 is CASSLEPPGWGRFEQYF. For the CDR3, the DNA is TGTGCCAGCAGCTTAGAGCCCCCGGGCTGGGGGAGGTTCGAGCAGTACTTC.

V usage is TRBV28 and J usage is TRBJ1-5; maybe TRBD1 (6 bases). V lost 3 bases and J lost 7, with 13 bases in between. This CDR3 has 14 amino acids. Germline loops: CDR1 MDHEN, CDR2 SYDVKM. CDR3 DNA: TGTGCCAGCAGTTTGTTATGGGGGCAACAGCCCCAGCATTTT. It is translated as CASSLLWGQQPQHF.